The next 17 T cell receptor beta chains were all read from a single sample in a study of shared clonotypes between healthy human individuals. Using immunoSEQ multiplex PCR, the repertoire was profiled, and TCRdb retains in-frame clones only, with some absent. The table has 2 million to 2.5 million clones, approximately 94% seen once. The sequenced sample was naive CD4+ T cells sorted from blood. Stated subset: CD45RA+ positively selected. These receptors came from a man between 18 and 29 years old in good health.

The gene calls are TRBV6-5 and TRBJ2-7, with D unclear. Germline V lookup: CDR1 MNHEY, CDR2 SVGAGI. There are 12 residues in the CDR3. Trimming shortened V by 4 bases and J by 2 bases, and 6 bases separated the two germline ends. This CDR3 is CASSLNPYEQYF. In DNA, the CDR3 is TGTGCCAGCAGTTTAAACCCCTACGAGCAGTACTTC.

The chain links TRBV7-9 to TRBJ1-4, with 9 positions matching TRBD1. Germline V CDR1 and CDR2: SEHNR, FQNEAQ (reference sequence). V gave up 1 base and J gave up 0 bases; unmatched junction bases: 6. This CDR3 is 18 amino acids long. CDR3 sequence reads: CASSLGTGVYATNEKLFF. CDR3 DNA: TGTGCCAGCAGCTTAGGGACAGGGGTCTATGCAACTAATGAAAAACTGTTTTTT.

The rearrangement joins TRBV23-1 to TRBJ2-5; possible D gene TRBD1, 6 bases. TRBV23-1 is assigned to the ORF class and has an uncertain function. The CDR3 loop spans 14 amino acids. Trimming took 4 bases from V and 5 from J, leaving 14 bases between them. The CDR3 bases are TGCGCCAGCAGTCGACAGGAACAGAGGGAGACCCAGTACTTC. Translation gives CASSRQEQRETQYF.

In DNA form, the CDR3 reads TGTGCCAGCAGCTTAGCTTTCGGAGGGGGCGTAAGCACAGATACGCAGTATTTT. It yields the protein CASSLAFGGGVSTDTQYF. This chain joins TRBV7-8 and TRBJ2-3; perhaps TRBD1 as D (7 bases). The CDR3 covers 18 residues. CDR1 SGHVS and CDR2 FQNEAQ come from the germline V gene. Trimming removed 0 bases at V and 0 bases at J, with 16 bases between.

The chain recombines TRBV28 with TRBJ2-5; D ambiguous. Germline V gives CDR1 MDHEN, CDR2 SYDVKM. The CDR3 runs 11 residues. Deletions cut 6 bases from V and 3 bases from J, with 5 bases between. CDR3 region: CASRIEETQYF. In nucleotides, the CDR3 is TGTGCCAGCAGAATCGAAGAGACCCAGTACTTC.

The J gene is TRBJ2-5, the V gene TRBV14; D is uncertain. Germline V gene sequence: CDR1 SGHDN, CDR2 FVKESK. Trimming removed 1 base from V and 6 bases from J, with 6 bases in between. The CDR3 extends over 12 amino acids. For the CDR3, the DNA is TGTGCCAGCAGCCAAGCTGATCAGACCCAGTACTTC. Translating gives CASSQADQTQYF.

This clone was seen only once. J is TRBJ2-7 and V is TRBV6-5, with 11 bases identical to TRBD2. From germline, CDR1 is MNHEY and CDR2 SVGAGI. CDR3 size: 16 residues. V dropped 0 bases and J dropped 2; count of bases not matched to a gene: 3. CDR3 sequence (DNA): TGTGCCAGCAGTTACTCTAGCGGGAGGGCCCCCTACGAGCAGTACTTC. Translation: CASSYSSGRAPYEQYF.

The rearrangement uses TRBV5-5 and TRBJ2-7; the D gene is possibly TRBD1 (7 bases). Germline assignment: CDR1 SGHKS and CDR2 YYEKEE (reference sequence). This CDR3 spans 16 amino acids. V was shortened by 2 bases and J by 4 bases, with 19 bases between the two germline ends. The DNA for the CDR3 is TGTGCCAGCAGCTTAGGACAGGACTGGGAGGCGTACGAGCAGTACTTC. It translates to CASSLGQDWEAYEQYF.

The chain recombines TRBV5-1 with TRBJ2-2; D may be TRBD2 (6 bases). The ends were cut back, 1 base at V and 1 base at J, with 11 bases in the middle. This CDR3 contains 16 residues. Looked up from germline, CDR1 is SGHRS and CDR2 is YFSETQ. The CDR3 is CASSLNGGVNTGELFF. CDR3 nucleotides: TGCGCCAGCAGCTTGAACGGAGGGGTGAACACCGGGGAGCTGTTTTTT.

This chain connects TRBV6-5 to TRBJ2-3; D perhaps matches TRBD2 (5 bases). Germline CDR1 MNHEY, CDR2 SVGAGI. The CDR3 runs to 13 residues. Trimming removed 7 bases at V and 1 base at J, with 9 bases between. The CDR3 DNA reads TGTGCCAGCACCCCCGGGGGCACAGATACGCAGTATTTT. Encoded protein: CASTPGGTDTQYF.

This sequence joins TRBV5-4 and TRBJ1-1; TRBD1 matches at 8 bases. V shed 4 bases and J 1 base; nucleotides not matched to a gene: 9. This CDR3 comprises 16 residues. CDR1 SGHNT and CDR2 YYREEE come from the germline V gene (reference sequence). CDR3 in amino acids: CASSQQQGAKNTEAFF. The DNA of the CDR3 is TGTGCCAGCAGCCAGCAGCAGGGGGCTAAGAACACTGAAGCTTTCTTT.

V gene TRBV28 combines with J gene TRBJ2-2; either TRBD1 or TRBD2 may supply D (6 bases each). The germline CDR1 and CDR2 sequences are MDHEN and SYDVKM. V shed 5 bases and J shed 5 bases, with 12 bases lying between them. The CDR3 length is 14 residues. CDR3 nucleotide sequence: TGTGCCAGCAGTGGGGGGCAGAGGACCGGGGAGCTGTTTTTT. This translates into CASSGGQRTGELFF.

This chain links TRBV29-1 with TRBJ1-1; a possible D gene is TRBD1 (6 bases). The CDR3 length is 13 residues. Germline CDR1 and CDR2: SQVTM and ANQGSEA. V was pared by 8 bases and J by 7 bases, with 20 bases between. The CDR3 DNA is TGCAGCTCAGGGGCGGCCCAGGGGATTGAAGCTTTCTTT. Its translation is CSSGAAQGIEAFF.

Regarding this clone: Additional DNA sequences in this sample encode the identical CDR3. This CDR3 is CAISSGGNEQFF. DNA for the CDR3: TGTGCCATCAGTTCGGGAGGGAATGAGCAGTTCTTC. The chain carries TRBV10-3 and TRBJ2-1; the match to TRBD2 covers 8 bases. The CDR3 is 12 amino acids. With 5 bases clipped from V and 7 bases from J, the junction kept 1 base outside the gene matches. Germline-derived CDR1 and CDR2 are ENHRY and SYGVKD.

This chain uses TRBV11-2 with TRBJ1-1; 7 bases are a match to TRBD1. Germline CDR1 and CDR2: SGHAT and FQNNGV. The V segment lost 1 base and the J segment 5 bases; nucleotides outside the gene matches: 7. The CDR3 contains 15 residues. CDR3 loop: CASSLGTGVGTEAFF. CDR3 coding DNA: TGTGCCAGCAGCTTAGGCACAGGGGTGGGAACTGAAGCTTTCTTT.

This chain links TRBV6-1 with TRBJ2-1, with D tentatively TRBD1 or TRBD2 (5 bases each). The CDR3 runs 12 residues. CDR1 is MNHNS, CDR2 SASEGT, per germline. V lost 4 bases, J lost 5 bases, and 6 bases lay in between. This CDR3 is CASSVGDNEQFF. As DNA, the CDR3 is TGTGCCAGCAGTGTGGGGGACAATGAGCAGTTCTTC.

V gene TRBV29-1 combines with J gene TRBJ2-3, with 10 bases identical to TRBD1. The V gene's germline CDR1 is SQVTM and CDR2 ANQGSEA. V trimming: 7 bases; J trimming: 3 bases; junction bases outside the gene matches: 4. The CDR3 consists of 13 residues. The CDR3 DNA follows: TGCAGCGCCCGGGGACAGGGGACAGATACGCAGTATTTT. This sequence encodes CSARGQGTDTQYF.